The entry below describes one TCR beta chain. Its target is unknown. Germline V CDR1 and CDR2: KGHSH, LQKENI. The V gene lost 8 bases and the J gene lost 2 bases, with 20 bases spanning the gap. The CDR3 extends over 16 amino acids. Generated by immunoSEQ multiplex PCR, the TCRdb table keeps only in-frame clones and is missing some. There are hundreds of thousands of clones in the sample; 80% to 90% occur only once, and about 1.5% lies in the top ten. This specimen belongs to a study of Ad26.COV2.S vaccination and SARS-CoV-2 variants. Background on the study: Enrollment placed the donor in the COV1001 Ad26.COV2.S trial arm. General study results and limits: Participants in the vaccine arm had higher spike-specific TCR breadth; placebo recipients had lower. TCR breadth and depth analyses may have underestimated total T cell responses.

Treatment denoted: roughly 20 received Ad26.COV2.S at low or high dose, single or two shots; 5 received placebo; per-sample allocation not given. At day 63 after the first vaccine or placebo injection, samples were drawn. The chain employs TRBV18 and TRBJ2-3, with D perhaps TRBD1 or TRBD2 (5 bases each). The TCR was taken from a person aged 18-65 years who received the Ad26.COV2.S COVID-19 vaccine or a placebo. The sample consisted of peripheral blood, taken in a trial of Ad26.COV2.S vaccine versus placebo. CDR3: CASPPGQGLFTDTQYF. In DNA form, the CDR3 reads TGTGCCAGCCCCCCGGGGCAGGGTCTTTTCACAGATACGCAGTATTTT.